These 13 T cell receptor beta chains were sequenced from one sample in a study of blood T cell repertoires in COVID-19. Assay: immunoSEQ multiplex PCR; the TCRdb copy retains only in-frame clones and omits some. Of about 83,000 clones listed, 70% to 90% are singletons. Sequenced material: peripheral blood. These receptors all stem from a man between 60 and 70 years old with acute or convalescent COVID-19.

The chain combines TRBV13 with TRBJ2-2; 11 nucleotides agree with TRBD1. With 5 bases clipped from V and 0 bases from J, the junction kept 17 bases outside the gene matches. There are 21 residues in the CDR3. Germline V lookup: CDR1 PRHDT, CDR2 FYEKMQ (reference sequence). CDR3 nucleotides: TGTGCCAGCAGCCTGGACAGGGGGCTCCGTTTGGCCCCAACGAACACCGGGGAGCTGTTTTTT. It codes for CASSLDRGLRLAPTNTGELFF.

The chain links TRBV5-3 to TRBJ1-1; 8 bases are shared with TRBD1. TRBV5-3 is an ORF, and what it does is uncertain. The CDR3 loop spans 16 amino acids. The V and J ends lost 0 bases and 6 bases, in that order; junction bases with no gene match: 10. This CDR3 is CARSLAIGDRPPEAFF. CDR3 in DNA: TGTGCCAGAAGCTTGGCCATAGGGGACAGGCCCCCTGAAGCTTTCTTT.

J is TRBJ2-1 and V is TRBV7-9; 8 bases map to TRBD2. The J segment lost 6 bases and the V segment lost 6 bases, leaving 13 bases of the junction unmatched. The CDR3 runs 16 residues. Per germline, CDR1 SEHNR and CDR2 FQNEAQ (reference sequence). The CDR3 protein is CASSPPSAGGPNEQFF. CDR3 DNA: TGTGCCAGCAGTCCCCCGAGTGCGGGGGGCCCCAATGAGCAGTTCTTC.

This clone was picked up a small number of times. J is TRBJ1-6 and V is TRBV6-5; unclear D gene. The germline gives CDR1 MNHEY, CDR2 SVGAGI. Trimming removed 5 bases at V and 9 bases at J, with 17 bases between. CDR3 length: 15 amino acids. CDR3 residues: CASSQSSPSGSPLHF. CDR3 sequence (DNA): TGTGCCAGCAGTCAAAGCTCCCCCTCTGGTTCACCCCTCCACTTT.

This sequence joins TRBV15 and TRBJ2-3; a possible D gene is TRBD2 (6 bases). CDR1 LNHNV and CDR2 YYDKDF come from the germline V gene (reference sequence). The CDR3 covers 15 residues. V lost 3 bases and J lost 2, with 12 bases in between. CDR3 sequence reads: CATSSRGRDTDTQYF. CDR3 in DNA: TGTGCCACCAGCAGTCGGGGGAGAGACACAGATACGCAGTATTTT.

V gene TRBV6-6 combines with J gene TRBJ1-5; possible D gene TRBD1, 5 bases. V dropped 6 bases and J dropped 9 bases, with 9 bases sitting between them. This CDR3 contains 11 residues. Germline V lookup: CDR1 MNHNY, CDR2 SVGAGI (reference sequence). This CDR3 is CASSPGGPQHF. DNA for the CDR3: TGTGCCAGCAGCCCCGGGGGGCCCCAGCATTTT.

About this clone: One junction end disagrees with the germline gene, perhaps due to a read error. The V gene is TRBV7-7, the J gene TRBJ2-1; a weak D match, TRBD1 (6 bases). Looked up from germline, CDR1 is SSHAT and CDR2 is FNYEAQ (reference sequence). The CDR3 extends over 14 amino acids. CDR3 bases: TGTGCTAGCAGTTTGGAAGTCCAGGGGAATGAGCAGTTCTTC. The encoded protein is CASSLEVQGNEQFF.

This clone was found once. The V and J genes are TRBV3-1 (or the pseudogene TRBV3-2) and TRBJ2-5, with a weak D call TRBD2 (6 bases). V was trimmed by 1 base and J by 2 bases, leaving 14 bases between them. Germline CDR1 LGHDT, CDR2 YNNKEL (reference sequence). The CDR3 has 16 amino acids. The CDR3 DNA is TGTGCCAGCAGCCAAGTCAACCGGGACTCGCAAGAGACCCAGTACTTC. This encodes CASSQVNRDSQETQYF.

This chain joins TRBV9 and TRBJ1-4; D is possibly TRBD1 (5 bases). The CDR3 sequence is 19 residues long. Germline CDR1 and CDR2: SGDLS and YYNGEE. V dropped 1 base and J dropped 0 bases, with 19 bases sitting between them. The CDR3 nucleotides are TGTGCCAGCAGCGTAAGGGAGGGAGGAGGGGTTGCAACTAATGAAAAACTGTTTTTT. Protein: CASSVREGGGVATNEKLFF.

This clone has only one observation. Its ends do not fully match the called genes, so a read error is possible. This chain uses TRBV9 with TRBJ2-1, with TRBD2 matching 9 bases. The length of the CDR3 is 13 residues. Germline values: CDR1 SGDLS, CDR2 YYNGEE. CDR3 sequence: CASSEGTSNVQFF. The CDR3, as DNA: TGTGCCAGCAGCGAGGGGACTAGCAATGTGCAGTTCTTC.

CDR3 in amino acids: CASSQDVGEQFF. The CDR3 region has the DNA TGTGCCAGCAGCCAAGATGTCGGTGAGCAGTTCTTC. This chain connects TRBV4-2 to TRBJ2-1; D unresolved. Germline V gene data show CDR1 as LGHNA and CDR2 as YNFKEQ. The CDR3 covers 12 residues. V dropped 0 bases and J dropped 9 bases, with 6 bases sitting between them.

This rearrangement joins TRBV29-1 to TRBJ2-1, with D perhaps matching TRBD1 (5 bases). The germline V and J ends were trimmed by 7 bases and 7 bases, with 14 bases remaining between them. The germline V gene encodes CDR1 SQVTM and CDR2 ANQGSEA. The CDR3 consists of 12 residues. CDR3 nucleotides: TGCAGCGGGACATCAAGGGGAAATGAGCAGTTCTTC. Protein: CSGTSRGNEQFF.

This clone was recorded only once. The V gene is TRBV14, the J gene TRBJ1-1; tentative D call: TRBD1 (5 bases). This CDR3 has 15 amino acids. V lost 4 bases and J 1 base, leaving 13 bases between the germline ends. Germline-derived CDR1 and CDR2 are SGHDN and FVKESK. In DNA, the CDR3 is TGTGCCAGCAGCCTCCAGGGACTGCCGAACACTGAAGCTTTCTTT. Translating gives CASSLQGLPNTEAFF.